This is a list of T cell receptor beta chains from one sample in a study of OX40 agonist ivuxolimab in advanced cancers. The table came from immunoSEQ multiplex PCR; TCRdb's copy has only in-frame clones and leaves some out. Of tens of thousands of clones listed, roughly 90% are singletons. The sequences come from CD4+ or CD8+ T cells sorted from blood, collected in a trial of the OX40 agonist ivuxolimab. The receptor source for this set is an adult with an advanced solid tumor such as melanoma, head and neck, liver or kidney cancer. The CDR3 runs from the conserved cysteine through the conserved F or W. Each record gives: J gene, clone size, V gene, D gene, CDR3 protein, CDR3 DNA. The D gene is left open where the match is weak. Size values are once, few and many counts, or a class for expanded clones, and some rows have none.

TRBJ2-7 | NA | TRBV7-2 | NA | CASSPRQDYYEQYF | TGTGCCAGCAGCCCCAGACAGGACTACTACGAGCAGTACTTC
TRBJ1-4 | NA | TRBV7-2 | NA | CASSPEGGNEKLFF | TGTGCCAGCAGCCCCGAGGGGGGTAATGAAAAACTGTTTTTT
TRBJ1-1 | NA | TRBV18 | NA | CASSRDMNTEAFF | TGTGCCAGCTCCCGAGATATGAACACTGAAGCTTTCTTT
TRBJ1-1 | NA | TRBV2 | NA | CASRKLEGAEAFF | TGTGCCAGCAGGAAATTAGAGGGGGCTGAAGCTTTCTTT
TRBJ2-7 | NA | TRBV7-2 | TRBD1 | CASSLDPGGYEQYF | TGTGCCAGCAGCTTGGACCCAGGGGGATACGAGCAGTACTTC
TRBJ2-3 | NA | TRBV7-3 | NA | CASSLGTKTDTQYF | TGTGCCAGCAGCCTTGGGACCAAAACAGATACGCAGTATTTT
TRBJ2-3 | NA | TRBV2 | TRBD2 | CASSGVAGLLGPTQYF | TGTGCCAGCAGTGGGGTAGCGGGACTCCTAGGCCCTACGCAGTATTTT
TRBJ2-7 | NA | TRBV19 | TRBD1 | CASSMGQGAIDEQYF | TGTGCCAGTAGTATGGGCCAGGGGGCTATCGACGAGCAGTACTTC
TRBJ2-7 | once | TRBV6-5 | NA | CASSYGIHSYEQYF | TGTGCCAGCAGTTATGGGATACACTCCTACGAGCAGTACTTC
TRBJ1-1 | many | TRBV29-1 | NA | CSVMPQVGTEAFF | TGCAGCGTCATGCCCCAAGTAGGCACTGAAGCTTTCTTT
TRBJ1-2 | NA | TRBV5-1 | NA | CASGREGNYGYTF | TGCGCCAGCGGGAGGGAGGGGAACTATGGCTACACCTTC
TRBJ1-1 | few | TRBV6-1 | NA | CASSEAVPAAAFF | TGTGCCAGCAGTGAAGCAGTGCCCGCGGCAGCTTTCTTT
TRBJ2-4 | NA | TRBV19 | NA | CASSEGAKNIQYF | TGTGCCAGTAGTGAGGGAGCCAAAAACATTCAGTACTTC
TRBJ2-7 | NA | TRBV14 | NA | CASGPLGSRDEQYF | TGTGCCAGCGGACCGCTCGGGAGCCGGGACGAGCAGTACTTC
TRBJ1-2 | NA | TRBV29-1 | NA | CSVEAQIGIGYTF | TGCAGCGTTGAAGCTCAGATAGGAATAGGCTACACCTTC
TRBJ2-1 | NA | TRBV2 | NA | CASSPGLGNEQFF | TGTGCCAGCAGCCCGGGCCTAGGGAATGAGCAGTTCTTC
TRBJ2-5 | few | TRBV19 | TRBD2 | CASKAQAGGGETQYF | TGTGCCAGTAAGGCCCAAGCGGGAGGCGGAGAGACCCAGTACTTC
TRBJ2-7 | once | TRBV10-3 | TRBD2 | CASGREGRYEQYF | TGTGCCAGCGGGAGAGAGGGCCGCTACGAGCAGTACTTC
TRBJ2-5 | NA | TRBV30 | NA | CAWSSWGLGEETQYF | TGTGCCTGGAGTTCGTGGGGACTGGGGGAAGAGACCCAGTACTTC
TRBJ2-5 | NA | TRBV18 | NA | CASSPTLGQETQYF | TGTGCCAGCTCACCGACGCTAGGTCAGGAGACCCAGTACTTC
TRBJ1-4 | NA | TRBV28 | NA | CAVRIATNEKLFF | TGTGCCGTCCGAATAGCCACTAATGAAAAACTGTTTTTT
TRBJ1-2 | NA | TRBV28 | NA | CASRLQGNGYTF | TGTGCCAGCAGACTTCAGGGGAATGGCTACACCTTC
TRBJ1-1 | NA | TRBV5-1 | NA | CASSLVGKDTEAFF | TGCGCCAGCAGCTTGGTTGGGAAGGACACTGAAGCTTTCTTT
TRBJ2-3 | NA | TRBV7-3 | NA | CASSPQGTRATDTQYF | TGTGCCAGCAGCCCGCAAGGTACCCGAGCCACAGATACGCAGTATTTT
TRBJ2-7 | once | TRBV6-6 | NA | CASSYWAYEQYF | TGTGCCAGCAGTTACTGGGCCTACGAGCAGTACTTC
TRBJ1-5 | NA | TRBV7-8 | NA | CASSFGQGWQPQHF | TGTGCCAGCAGCTTTGGGCAGGGTTGGCAGCCCCAGCATTTT
TRBJ2-3 | NA | TRBV7-7 | TRBD2 | CASSPGLAGSSTDTQYF | TGTGCTAGCAGCCCCGGACTAGCGGGGTCTAGCACAGATACGCAGTATTTT
TRBJ2-7 | NA | TRBV7-2 | TRBD1 | CASSLYRQGRPYEQYF | TGTGCCAGCAGCTTATATAGACAGGGGAGACCCTACGAGCAGTACTTC
TRBJ1-1 | NA | TRBV10-3 | TRBD1 | CAIRDRGLSTEAFF | TGTGCCATCAGGGACAGGGGGCTTAGCACTGAAGCTTTCTTT
TRBJ2-3 | NA | TRBV5-1 | TRBD2 | CASSTGTSQADTQYF | TGCGCCAGCAGTACCGGGACTAGCCAAGCAGATACGCAGTATTTT
TRBJ2-1 | once | TRBV15 | NA | CATSRDYGSGSGQFF | TGTGCCACCAGCAGAGATTACGGTTCAGGGAGTGGGCAGTTCTTC
TRBJ2-3 | NA | TRBV5-1 | NA | CASTLSGVPDTQYF | TGCGCCAGCACCCTATCGGGAGTTCCAGATACGCAGTATTTT
TRBJ2-2 | NA | TRBV5-1 | NA | CASSLAATIHTGELFF | TGCGCCAGCAGCTTGGCCGCAACTATACACACCGGGGAGCTGTTTTTT
TRBJ2-7 | NA | TRBV6-5 | TRBD2 | CASSYSGTRLYF | TGTGCCAGCAGTTACTCCGGGACTAGACTGTACTTC
TRBJ2-3 | NA | TRBV11-2 | TRBD2 | CASSSTPSGALDTQYF | TGTGCCAGCAGCTCGACCCCTAGCGGCGCTCTCGATACGCAGTATTTT